These T cell receptor beta chains were read from a single sample in a study of molecular identifiers for immune sequencing clone quantification. TCRdb redid the calling of the PCR reads with MiXCR, one entry per CDR3 protein. The data show about 510,000 distinct CDR3 sequences, about a fifth seen once. The material sequenced was naive CD8+ T cells from blood, with Jurkat cell RNA spiked in. These receptor sequences come from a human donor in good health. Some libraries in this study had Jurkat cell RNA spiked in. CDR3s include the opening cysteine and the closing phenylalanine or tryptophan. Fields, in order: D gene, J gene, V gene, clone size, CDR3 protein, CDR3 DNA. D genes are given only for firm matches. Rows may omit the clone size; those that give it use once, few, many or a size class.

d_gene: -
j_gene: TRBJ1-1
v_gene: TRBV19
abundance: once
CDR3aa: CASSTSTGWTGAFF
CDR3nt: TGTGCCAGTAGTACCTCCACAGGGTGGACTGGAGCTTTCTTT

d_gene: -
j_gene: TRBJ1-2
v_gene: TRBV5-3
abundance: once
CDR3aa: CASSSTGPLIPTIPHGFTF
CDR3nt: TGTGCCAGCAGCTCGACAGGACCCTTGATACCCACCATACCCCATGGCTTCACCTTC

d_gene: TRBD1
j_gene: TRBJ2-3
v_gene: TRBV5-6
abundance: many
CDR3aa: CASSLGSGTGADTQYF
CDR3nt: TGTGCCAGCAGCTTGGGATCCGGGACAGGGGCAGATACGCAGTATTTT

d_gene: -
j_gene: TRBJ2-3
v_gene: TRBV9
abundance: many
CDR3aa: CASSRLQRVVGTDTQYF
CDR3nt: TGTGCCAGCAGCCGCCTCCAGCGCGTTGTCGGCACAGATACGCAGTATTTT

d_gene: -
j_gene: TRBJ2-1
v_gene: TRBV28
abundance: -
CDR3aa: CASSAGLRHNEQFF
CDR3nt: TGTGCCAGCAGTGCGGGACTCCGCCACAATGAGCAGTTCTTC

d_gene: TRBD1
j_gene: TRBJ2-1
v_gene: TRBV12-3/TRBV12-4
abundance: -
CDR3aa: CASSSGTGVLNEQFF
CDR3nt: TGTGCCAGCAGTTCGGGGACAGGGGTTTTAAATGAGCAGTTCTTC

d_gene: -
j_gene: TRBJ2-1
v_gene: TRBV7-9
abundance: many
CDR3aa: CASLPSSYNEQFF
CDR3nt: TGTGCCAGTCTCCCGAGCTCCTACAATGAGCAGTTCTTC

d_gene: -
j_gene: TRBJ2-3
v_gene: TRBV7-2
abundance: many
CDR3aa: CASSLEDWGNGDTQYF
CDR3nt: TGTGCCAGCAGCTTAGAGGATTGGGGGAACGGAGATACGCAGTATTTT

d_gene: -
j_gene: TRBJ2-7
v_gene: TRBV6-1
abundance: -
CDR3aa: CASSDHGRQLGF
CDR3nt: TGTGCCAGCAGTGATCATGGCAGACAACTTGGATTC

d_gene: -
j_gene: TRBJ1-2
v_gene: TRBV29-1
abundance: many
CDR3aa: CSAQSNYGYTF
CDR3nt: TGCAGCGCACAGTCTAACTATGGCTACACCTTC

d_gene: -
j_gene: TRBJ2-1
v_gene: TRBV10-3
abundance: -
CDR3aa: CAILRPGDDEQFF
CDR3nt: TGTGCCATCCTTCGGCCGGGGGACGATGAGCAGTTCTTC

d_gene: -
j_gene: TRBJ2-7
v_gene: TRBV5-1
abundance: -
CDR3aa: CASSLLDSHEQYF
CDR3nt: TGCGCCAGCAGCTTGTTGGACTCCCACGAGCAGTACTTC

d_gene: -
j_gene: TRBJ2-7
v_gene: TRBV7-9
abundance: few
CDR3aa: CASSPPYLEQYF
CDR3nt: TGTGCCAGCAGCCCGCCTTATCTCGAGCAGTACTTC

d_gene: -
j_gene: TRBJ2-3
v_gene: TRBV4-2
abundance: many
CDR3aa: CASSQEAAGRGHTDTQYF
CDR3nt: TGTGCCAGCAGCCAAGAAGCCGCAGGCAGGGGACACACAGATACGCAGTATTTT

d_gene: -
j_gene: TRBJ1-1
v_gene: TRBV6-2/TRBV6-3
abundance: once
CDR3aa: CASRFPNTEAFF
CDR3nt: TGTGCCAGCAGATTCCCAAACACTGAAGCTTTCTTT

d_gene: -
j_gene: TRBJ1-2
v_gene: TRBV12-3/TRBV12-4
abundance: many
CDR3aa: CASSLALTNYGYTF
CDR3nt: TGTGCCAGCAGTTTAGCGCTCACTAACTATGGCTACACCTTC

d_gene: -
j_gene: TRBJ2-6
v_gene: TRBV7-9
abundance: -
CDR3aa: CASSHRDPNSGANVLTF
CDR3nt: TGTGCCAGCAGCCACCGGGACCCCAACTCTGGGGCCAACGTCCTGACTTTC